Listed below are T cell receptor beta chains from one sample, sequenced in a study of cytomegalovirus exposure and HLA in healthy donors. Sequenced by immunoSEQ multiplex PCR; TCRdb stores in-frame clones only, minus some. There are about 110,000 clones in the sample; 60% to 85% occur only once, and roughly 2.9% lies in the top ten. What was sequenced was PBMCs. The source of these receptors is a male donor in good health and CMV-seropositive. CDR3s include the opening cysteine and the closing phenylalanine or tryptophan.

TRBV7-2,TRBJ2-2,CASSLQGGNTGELFF
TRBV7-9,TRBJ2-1,CSTGTRTSEQFF
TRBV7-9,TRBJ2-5,CASSVHRGIREETQYF
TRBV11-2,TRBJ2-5,CASSLGLAGSVQETQYF
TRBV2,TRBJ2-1,CASGHGTSGPAYNEQFF
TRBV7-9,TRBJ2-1,CASSQMSGGDYNEQFF
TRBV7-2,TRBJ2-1,CASSYASRGASYNEQFF
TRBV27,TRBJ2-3,CASRPTALTDTQYF
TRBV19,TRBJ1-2,CASSIGGQRSGYTF
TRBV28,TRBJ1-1,CASSSRDRGFANTEAFF
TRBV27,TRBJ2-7,CASSLAGAASGGAGEQYF
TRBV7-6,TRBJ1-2,CASSPHGQGADYGYTF
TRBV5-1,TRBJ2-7,CASSLHGGGDEQYF
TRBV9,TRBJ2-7,CASSLRPHSISYEQYF
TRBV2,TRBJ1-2,CASVNVLSAANGYTF
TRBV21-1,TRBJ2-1,CASSRGPGERGYNEQFF
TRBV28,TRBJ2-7,CASSFPGQVSYEQYF
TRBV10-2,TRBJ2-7,CASSEYVGGMDEQYF
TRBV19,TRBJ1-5,CASRRQELRNQPQHF
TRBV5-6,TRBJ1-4,CASSFRVSTNEKLFF
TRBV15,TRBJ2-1,CATAPRGSLSSYNEQFF
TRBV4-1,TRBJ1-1,CASSKGGTEAFF
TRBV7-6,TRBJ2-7,CASSAQRGGCGQYF
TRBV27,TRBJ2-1,CASSRTGPSYNEQFF
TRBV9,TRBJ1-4,CASSVGWDTNEKLFF
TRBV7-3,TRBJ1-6,CASSSPARNSPLHF
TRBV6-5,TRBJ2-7,CATKDRGFNEQYF
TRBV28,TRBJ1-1,CASSQITGWAFF
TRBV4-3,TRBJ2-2,CASSQSAGTNTGELFF
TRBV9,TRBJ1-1,CVSTPTEGVNTEAFF
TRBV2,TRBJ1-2,CARETGERVEGYTF
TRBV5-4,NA,CASSFKSPPYEQYF
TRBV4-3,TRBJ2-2,CASSQDPGQGVTGELFF
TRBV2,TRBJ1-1,CASSDPGAVTEAFF
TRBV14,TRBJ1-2,CASSQRQGINYGYTF
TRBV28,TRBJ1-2,CAISGGELYGYTF
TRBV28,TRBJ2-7,CASSLTGGKYEQYF
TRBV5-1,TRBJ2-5,CASSWGQGGQETQYF
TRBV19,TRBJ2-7,CASSPTGGSYEQYF
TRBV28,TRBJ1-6,CASSPEGASSYNSPLHF
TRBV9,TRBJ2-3,CASSAGTSDFTDTQYF
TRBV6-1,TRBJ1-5,CASSESAADSNQPQNF
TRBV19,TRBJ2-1,CASSHSGRSYNEQFF
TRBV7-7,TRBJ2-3,CASSWASGDTQYF
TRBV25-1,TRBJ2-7,CASSPEGRGLYEQYF
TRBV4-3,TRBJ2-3,CASSQDGRAGGTDTQYF
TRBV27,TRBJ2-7,CASWTSGFPYEQYF
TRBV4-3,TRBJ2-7,CASSQVWGFGYEQYF
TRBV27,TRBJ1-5,CASSADRINQPQHF
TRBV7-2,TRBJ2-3,CASTRTSGVDTQYF
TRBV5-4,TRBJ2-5,CASSLPGTPLRETQYF
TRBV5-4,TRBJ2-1,CASSLGGPTDFSYNEQFF